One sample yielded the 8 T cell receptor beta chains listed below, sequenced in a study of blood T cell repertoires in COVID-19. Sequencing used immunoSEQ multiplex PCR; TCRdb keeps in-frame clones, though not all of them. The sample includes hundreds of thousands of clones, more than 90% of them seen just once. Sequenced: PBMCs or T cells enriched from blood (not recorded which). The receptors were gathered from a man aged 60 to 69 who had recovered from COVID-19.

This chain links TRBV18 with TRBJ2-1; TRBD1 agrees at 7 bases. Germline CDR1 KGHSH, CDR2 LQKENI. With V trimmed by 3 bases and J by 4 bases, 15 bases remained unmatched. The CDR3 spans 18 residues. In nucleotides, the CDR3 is TGTGCCAGCTCACCGCCAAATGGACAGGTGAAGGTTTACAATGAGCAGTTCTTC. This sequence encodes CASSPPNGQVKVYNEQFF.

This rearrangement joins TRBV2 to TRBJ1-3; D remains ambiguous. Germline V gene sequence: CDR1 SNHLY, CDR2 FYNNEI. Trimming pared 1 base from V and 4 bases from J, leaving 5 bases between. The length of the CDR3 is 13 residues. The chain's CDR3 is CASSEGSGNTIYF. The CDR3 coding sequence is TGTGCCAGCAGTGAAGGTTCGGGAAACACCATATATTTT.

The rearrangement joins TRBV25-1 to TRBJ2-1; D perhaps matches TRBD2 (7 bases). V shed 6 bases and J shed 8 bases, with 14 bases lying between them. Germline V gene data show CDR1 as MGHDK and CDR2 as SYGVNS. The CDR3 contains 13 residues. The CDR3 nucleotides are TGTGCCAGCAGGGGGGCGGGGGAGGATGAGCAGTTCTTC. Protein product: CASRGAGEDEQFF.

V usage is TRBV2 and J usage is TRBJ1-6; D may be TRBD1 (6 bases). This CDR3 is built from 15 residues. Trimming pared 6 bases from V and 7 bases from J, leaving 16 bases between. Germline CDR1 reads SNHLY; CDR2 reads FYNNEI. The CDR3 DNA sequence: TGTGCCAGCAGGGGACAAAGCTCGCCAAATTCACCCCTCCACTTT. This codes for CASRGQSSPNSPLHF. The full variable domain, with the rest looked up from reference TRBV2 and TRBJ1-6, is EPEVTQTPSHQVTQMGQEVILRCVPISNHLYFYWYRQILGQKVEFLVSFYNNEISEKSEIFDDQFSVERPDGSNFTLKIRSTKLEDSAMYFCASRGQSSPNSPLHFGNGTRLTVT.

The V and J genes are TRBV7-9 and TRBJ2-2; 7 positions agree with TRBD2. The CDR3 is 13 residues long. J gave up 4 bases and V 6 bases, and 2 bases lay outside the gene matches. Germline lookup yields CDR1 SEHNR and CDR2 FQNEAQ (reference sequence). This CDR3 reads CASSERGTGELFF. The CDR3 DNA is TGTGCCAGCAGTGAGCGGGGCACCGGGGAGCTGTTTTTT.

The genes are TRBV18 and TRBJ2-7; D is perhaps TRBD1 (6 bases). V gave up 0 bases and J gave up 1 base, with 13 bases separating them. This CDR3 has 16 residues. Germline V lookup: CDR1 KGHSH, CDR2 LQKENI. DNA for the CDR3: TGTGCCAGCTCACCACCGTTGGGGGCAACGTCCTACGAGCAGTACTTC. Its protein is CASSPPLGATSYEQYF.

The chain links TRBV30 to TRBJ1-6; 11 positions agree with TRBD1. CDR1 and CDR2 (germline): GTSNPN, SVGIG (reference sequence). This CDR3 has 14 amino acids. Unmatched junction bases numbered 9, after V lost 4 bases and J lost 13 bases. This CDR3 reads CAWTGGTGGLPLHF. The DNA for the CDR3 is TGTGCCTGGACCGGCGGGACAGGGGGTCTGCCCCTCCACTTT.

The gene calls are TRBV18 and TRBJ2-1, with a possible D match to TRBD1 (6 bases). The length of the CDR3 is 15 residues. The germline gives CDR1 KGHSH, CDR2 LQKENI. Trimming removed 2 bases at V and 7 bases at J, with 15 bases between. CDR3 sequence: CASSPGLYRGNEQFF. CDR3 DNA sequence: TGTGCCAGCTCACCAGGGCTGTATAGGGGGAATGAGCAGTTCTTC.